This TCR beta chain came from a study of T cell responses to AZD1222 COVID-19 vaccine. Measured with immunoSEQ multiplex PCR; TCRdb has only the in-frame clones, and not every one. Of roughly 150,000 clones detected, more than 70% appear once; the ten largest clones hold under 3.5%. Points on this clone: Its target is unknown.

Findings and limits, study-wide: At 160-218 and 743-854, vaccine-associated CD4 TCRs were dominant, and they spanned spike. In a largely white British group with more females than males, clonal diversity was possibly underestimated.

The CDR3 is made up of 12 amino acids. V was shortened by 3 bases and J by 4 bases, with 5 bases between the two germline ends. Germline values: CDR1 MNHNS, CDR2 SASEGT. The sample consisted of peripheral blood, taken on day 0 of MenACWY control vaccination. This sequence originates from an adult in good health. The J gene is TRBJ2-3, the V gene TRBV6-1; no definite D call. The CDR3 spells CASSDQADTQYF. The DNA for the CDR3 is TGTGCCAGCAGTGATCAGGCAGATACGCAGTATTTT.